This TCR beta chain was profiled in a study of tumor-infiltrating lymphocytes in primary liver carcinoma. Study-wide context: Surgical resection was the treatment these patients received for primary liver carcinoma. Roughly 3.5 to 7.5 million productive TCRbeta reads came from each sample, comparable across tissue types.

This clonotype was observed a few times. Germline DNA was also extracted, while the blood RNA originated from unsorted whole blood. Patients carried chronic HBV infection without prior treatment. What was collected before surgery was about 4 milliliters of peripheral blood. TCR beta cDNA was reverse-transcribed from about 550 ng of total RNA. The reaction used a constant-region primer and ProtoScript II reverse transcriptase. Nested multiplex PCR, run for three rounds with slightly modified ARM-PCR, yielded TCR beta libraries. Each CDR3 protein is one row after TCRdb ran MiXCR on the multiplex PCR reads. The data contain about 310,000 distinct CDR3 sequences, nearly 60% of them singletons. The TCR originated in a woman aged 25-40 years with primary liver carcinoma and hepatitis B virus infection. Sequenced input: peripheral blood.

The DNA of the CDR3 is TGTGCCAGCAGGCTGACTAGCGGGGGATACAATGAGCAGTTCTTC. Residues: CASRLTSGGYNEQFF. This chain joins TRBV12-3 or TRBV12-4 and TRBJ2-1, with TRBD2 identical over 12 bases. Trimming took 6 bases from V and 4 from J; bases not matched to a gene: 4. The CDR3 loop spans 15 amino acids.